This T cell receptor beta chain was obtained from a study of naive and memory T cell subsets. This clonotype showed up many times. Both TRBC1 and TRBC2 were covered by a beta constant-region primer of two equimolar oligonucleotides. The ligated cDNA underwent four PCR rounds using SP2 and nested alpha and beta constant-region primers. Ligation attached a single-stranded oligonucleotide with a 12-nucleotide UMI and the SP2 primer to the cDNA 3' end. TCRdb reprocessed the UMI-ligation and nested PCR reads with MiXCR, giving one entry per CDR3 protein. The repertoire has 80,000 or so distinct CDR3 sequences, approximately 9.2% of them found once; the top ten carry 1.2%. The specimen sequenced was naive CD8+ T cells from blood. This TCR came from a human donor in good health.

Here the CDR3 reads CASSLGLYNEQFF. CDR3 in DNA: TGTGCCAGCAGCTTAGGACTGTACAATGAGCAGTTCTTC. The gene calls are TRBV11-2 and TRBJ2-1; D gene unclear. Germline V lookup: CDR1 SGHAT, CDR2 FQNNGV. The CDR3 totals 13 residues. Trimming took 1 base from V and 4 from J, leaving 5 bases between them.